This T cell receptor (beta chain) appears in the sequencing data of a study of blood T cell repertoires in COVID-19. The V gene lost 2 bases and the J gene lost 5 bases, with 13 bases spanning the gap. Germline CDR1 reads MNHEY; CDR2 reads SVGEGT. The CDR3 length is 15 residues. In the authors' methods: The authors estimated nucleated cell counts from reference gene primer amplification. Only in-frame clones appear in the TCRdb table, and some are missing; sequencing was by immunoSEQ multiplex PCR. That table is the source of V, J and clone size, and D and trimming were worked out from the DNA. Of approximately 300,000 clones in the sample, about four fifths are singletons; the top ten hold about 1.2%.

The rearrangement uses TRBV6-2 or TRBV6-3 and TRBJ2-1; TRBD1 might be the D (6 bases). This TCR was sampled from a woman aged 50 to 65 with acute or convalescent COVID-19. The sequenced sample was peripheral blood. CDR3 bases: TGTGCCAGCAGTTACCTCGGACAGTGGAACAATGAGCAGTTCTTC. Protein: CASSYLGQWNNEQFF.